The following is a T cell receptor (beta chain) sequence with its context. This clone was counted a few times. Its cognate antigen has yet to be identified. Base qualities were left out, and no much larger clone turns up one base away. TCRbeta CDR3 regions were amplified from genomic DNA using the immunoSEQ Assay, a bias-controlled multiplex PCR. Regarding the original processing steps: The number of nucleated cells in each sample was estimated by amplification of reference gene primers within the assay. To quantify the absolute abundance of each unique TCRbeta CDR3 rearrangement, sequence reads were collapsed and filtered. Productive Simpson clonality was computed per sample as the square root of Simpson's diversity index over productive rearrangements. In its TCRdb copy, this immuneACCESS table keeps in-frame sequences only and misses some clones. Where compared with another copy, unresolved V genes explain less than half of these, and the others have no known cause. V, J and clone size were drawn from that table, and D and trimming were deduced from the DNA. This sample comprises some 48,000 clones, nearly 90% of them detected only once. The top ten clones comprise approximately 2.9% of the sample.

The sample originates from a study of blood T cell repertoires in COVID-19 (dated by TCRdb to about 2020). About the study as a whole: Samples covering the acute and convalescent phases of COVID-19 were provided by collaborators in the United States, Italy and Spain. The prospective study material was composed of cDNA or gDNA derived from T cells, B-cell-depleted T cells, or PBMCs. Deeply sampled blood TCRbeta repertoires from subjects exposed to, actively infected with, or recovered from COVID-19 were included in the dataset. A freely available public database, intended as a resource for researchers studying the immune response to SARS-CoV-2, is where the repertoires were released. Samples were obtained from the ongoing ImmuneRACE study (first 160 participants) and from 1,200 or so subjects provided by 6 global collaborators. Nearly every sample came with metadata listing a de-identified subject ID, COVID-19 status, age in years and sex. Where available, HLA class I and class II types were taken from metadata supplied by the sample provider and were not determined by assay-based typing. Broader findings and caveats from the paper: How much clinical and demographic metadata was included differed by source and by participant, and the metadata was provided uncurated.

The junction shows trimming of 3 bases on V and 2 bases on J, plus 14 bases between the germline ends. From its cysteine to its phenylalanine, the CDR3 spans 16 amino acids. Kept here is only the CDR3 DNA, which spans 48 bases and is read in frame from base 1. As encoded in the germline V gene (reference sequence), CDR1 is LNHNV while CDR2 is YYDKDF. Collaborating institutions collected whole blood in K2EDTA tubes following their own protocols. For TCRbeta analysis, collaborator samples were shipped as frozen whole blood, as isolated PBMCs, or as DNA extracted from either sample type. This chain is built from TRBV15 and TRBJ1-5; no D gene can be assigned with confidence. Sequencing was done on a sample of peripheral blood. The sequence was obtained from a man aged 50 to 59 with active COVID-19. The CDR3 is CATSSGRRSGNQPQHF. The nucleotide sequence reads TGTGCCACCAGCAGCGGTCGTCGAAGTGGCAATCAGCCCCAGCATTTT.